The T cell receptor beta chain under discussion was sequenced for a study of vaccination effects on CD4 cells after COVID-19. Before any sequencing was done, the ViraFEST assay used viral peptide pools to expand antigen-specific CD4+ T cells. After more than 9 days in culture, the CD4+ T cells were isolated. Participants received two doses of either the BNT162b2 or mRNA-1273 vaccine. Testing of the vaccine recipients showed negative nucleocapsid antibodies and no prior SARS-CoV-2 infection. Worth noting for this clone: Its antigen is not identified.

V dropped 4 bases and J dropped 8 bases, with 17 bases sitting between them. The CDR3 sequence is 15 residues long. CDR1 is MGHRA, CDR2 YSYEKL, per germline. Generated by immunoSEQ multiplex PCR, the TCRdb table keeps only in-frame clones and is missing some. The data show around 81,000 clones, around four fifths seen once. The source material was CD4+ T cells from PBMCs cultured with HCoV-OC43 spike peptides, sampled after COVID-19 vaccination. Subset reported: HCoV-OC43 spike overlapping peptide pool stimulation. The J gene is TRBJ1-4, the V gene TRBV4-1, with D tentatively TRBD1 (6 bases). The receptor comes from a human donor who received a COVID-19 vaccine. The chain's CDR3 is CASSPGATGNEKLFF. In nucleotides, the CDR3 is TGCGCCAGCAGCCCGGGGGCAACAGGAAACGAAAAACTGTTTTTT.